This TCR beta chain was recovered during a study of neoadjuvant anti-PD-1 for oral cavity cancer. Trimming cost V 6 bases and J 7 bases, with 13 bases left between them. CDR3 size: 13 residues. Germline V gene lookup returns CDR1 WSHSY and CDR2 SAAADI. Study-level points and caveats: Greater tumor shrinkage accompanied bigger post-treatment sizes of preexisting clones.

Comments on this clone: Its antigen is unidentified.

Time point of the sample: after neoadjuvant nivolumab, at surgical resection. These oral cavity squamous cell carcinomas were HPV-negative and locally advanced. The protocol was immunoSEQ multiplex PCR, while the TCRdb copy is restricted to in-frame clones and leaves out a portion. The sample has 14,000 to 15,000 clones, roughly 40% seen once. The clonotype comes from a person aged 40 to 85 with oral cavity squamous cell carcinoma. The specimen was tumor tissue, collected after nivolumab (anti-PD-1) treatment. V is TRBV10-2 and J is TRBJ2-1, with a weak D call TRBD1 (5 bases). CDR3 sequence: CASRTVSVNEQFF. In nucleotides, the CDR3 is TGCGCCAGCAGGACAGTATCGGTGAATGAGCAGTTCTTC.